The clone carrying this T cell receptor beta chain occurred a few times. The antigen is not known. The record originates from a study of T-cell memory formation after mild COVID-19. Overall study context: The TCR clusters were mostly specific to one donor.

Whole-study results and caveats: Contracting clones from day 15 to 85 had balanced CD4/CD8; later expanders favoured CD4+. Cross-reactive memory seemingly joined, as some responding clones were found in pre-infection memory.

TCRdb independently ran MiXCR on the 5' RACE reads; one entry per CDR3 protein. Of under 300,000 distinct CDR3 sequences detected, under 20% appear once; the ten largest clones hold 22%. The CDR3 sequence is 15 residues long. The V gene lost 6 bases and the J gene lost 10 bases, with 22 bases spanning the gap. The receptor was isolated from a man younger than 35 who had mild COVID-19 (a few samples of this study predate the infection). Cell type and time point are not known. The chain has TRBV12-3 or TRBV12-4 and TRBJ1-5; weak D call: TRBD1 (5 bases). Material: PBMCs or a T cell subset sorted from them (not recorded which). CDR3 in amino acids: CASSPRGDGWHPQHF. CDR3 in DNA: TGTGCCAGCAGCCCCCGGGGGGACGGGTGGCATCCCCAGCATTTT.